This T cell receptor (beta chain) was sequenced during a study of blood T cell repertoires in COVID-19. Study-wide context: From T cells, B-cell-depleted T cells, or PBMCs came the material, which was cDNA or gDNA.

From germline, CDR1 is KGHSH and CDR2 LQKENI. The CDR3 length is 13 residues. V lost 0 bases, J lost 4 bases, and 6 bases lay in between. In the case of this clone: The same CDR3 is also encoded by other DNA sequences in this sample.

The data were produced by immunoSEQ multiplex PCR, yet TCRdb's version contains in-frame clones alone and is incomplete. The sample consists of some 330,000 clones, 92% of them appearing once. Recovered participants had two consecutive negative NP/OP PCR tests, healthcare professional clearance, or symptom resolution. This TCR came from a woman between 25 and 40 years old who had recovered from COVID-19. Sample: PBMCs or T cells enriched from blood (not recorded which). V usage is TRBV18 and J usage is TRBJ2-5; no reliable D call. The CDR3 here is CASSPPGGETQYF. CDR3 in DNA: TGTGCCAGCTCACCACCAGGCGGAGAGACCCAGTACTTC.